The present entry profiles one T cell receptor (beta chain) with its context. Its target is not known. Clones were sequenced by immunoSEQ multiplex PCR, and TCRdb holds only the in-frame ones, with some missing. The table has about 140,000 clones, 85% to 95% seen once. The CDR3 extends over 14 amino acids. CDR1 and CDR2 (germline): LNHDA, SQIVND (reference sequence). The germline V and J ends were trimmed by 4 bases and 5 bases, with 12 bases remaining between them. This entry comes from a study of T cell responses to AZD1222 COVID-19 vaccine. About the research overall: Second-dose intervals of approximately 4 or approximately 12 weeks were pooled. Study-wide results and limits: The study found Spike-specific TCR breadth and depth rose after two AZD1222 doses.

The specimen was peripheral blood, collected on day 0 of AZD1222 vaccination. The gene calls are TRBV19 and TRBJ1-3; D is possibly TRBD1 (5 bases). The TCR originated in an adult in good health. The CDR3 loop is CASSTTGRRNTIYF. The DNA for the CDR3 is TGTGCCAGTAGTACAACAGGAAGAAGAAACACCATATATTTT.